This T cell receptor (beta chain) was captured by sequencing in a study of shared clonotypes between healthy human individuals. Each donor was a Caucasian adult residing in Nashville, Tennessee. The germline V and J ends were trimmed by 2 bases and 4 bases, with 11 bases remaining between them. This CDR3 is built from 15 residues. In germline, CDR1 is MRHNA, CDR2 SNTAGT. Profiling relied on immunoSEQ multiplex PCR, and the TCRdb table lists in-frame clones only, not all of them. The table records approximately 460,000 clones, around 77% of them present only once. This clonotype was obtained from a woman aged 40-49 years in good health. Some clones in this sample may be carry-over from other donors' samples. The rearrangement links TRBV6-4 to TRBJ2-2, with D possibly matching TRBD1 (6 bases). The source material was PBMCs. CDR3 amino acids: CASSDGEGGTGELFF. CDR3 DNA: TGTGCCAGCAGTGACGGCGAAGGGGGCACCGGGGAGCTGTTTTTT.